The 26 T cell receptor beta chains below were found in one sample sequenced in a study of blood T cell repertoires in COVID-19. Libraries were prepared by immunoSEQ multiplex PCR; TCRdb keeps only in-frame clonotypes and omits some of them. The table records about 35,000 clones, about 80% of them present only once. The sequencing input was peripheral blood. Receptor source: a woman aged 70 to 79 with acute or convalescent COVID-19.

This clone was seen more than once but under ten times. The junction does not match germline at one end; this may be a read error. This chain uses TRBV9 with TRBJ2-1, with TRBD2 matching over 9 bases. The CDR3 is 13 amino acids. Germline CDR1 and CDR2: SGDLS and YYNGEE. The CDR3 region is CASSAGGINEQFF. The CDR3 coding sequence is TGCGCCAGCAGCGCGGGGGGGATCAATGAGCAGTTCTTC.

The chain recombines TRBV18 with TRBJ1-5; 10 positions agree with TRBD1. In germline, CDR1 is KGHSH, CDR2 LQKENI. The CDR3 totals 13 residues. V gave up 10 bases and J gave up 4 bases; unmatched junction bases: 4. In nucleotides, the CDR3 is TGTGCCACCGCGGGACAGGGGAATCAGCCCCAGCATTTT. Translating it yields CATAGQGNQPQHF. The whole variable domain, filled in from reference TRBV18 and TRBJ1-5, reads NAGVMQNPRHLVRRRGQEARLRCSPMKGHSHVYWYRQLPEEGLKFMVYLQKENIIDESGMPKERFSAEFPKEGPSILRIQQVVRGDSAAYFCATAGQGNQPQHFGDGTRLSIL.

The rearrangement joins TRBV18 to TRBJ2-1; 8 nucleotides align to TRBD2. The V and J ends lost 3 bases and 9 bases, in that order; junction bases with no gene match: 7. This CDR3 region has 14 residues. The germline CDR1 and CDR2 sequences are KGHSH and LQKENI. CDR3 loop: CASSPGLGISEQFF. The CDR3 region has the DNA TGTGCCAGCTCACCGGGACTAGGGATTAGTGAGCAGTTCTTC.

The chain links TRBV21-1 to TRBJ2-7; TRBD2 reflects the table's D call only, with no check against the DNA. TRBV21-1 is flagged as a pseudogene. The CDR3 is made up of 14 amino acids. The CDR3 DNA reads as TGTGCCAGCAGCACTAAAGACGGGGGGTACGAGCAGTACTTC. It specifies CASSTKDGGYEQYF.

V usage is TRBV10-2 and J usage is TRBJ2-1, with TRBD2 as a possible D gene (6 bases). The V gene lost 8 bases and the J gene lost 0 bases, with 17 bases spanning the gap. CDR3 length equals 16 residues. Looked up from germline, CDR1 is WSHSY and CDR2 is SAAADI. The CDR3 DNA sequence: TGCGCCAGCTCCCGACGCGGGGCCAGCTCCTACAATGAGCAGTTCTTC. It is translated as CASSRRGASSYNEQFF.

V and J are TRBV7-8 and TRBJ1-5, with D hard to call. Germline loops: CDR1 SGHVS, CDR2 FQNEAQ. V dropped 8 bases and J dropped 7 bases, with 12 bases sitting between them. The length of the CDR3 is 12 residues. The CDR3: CASGVNGQPQHF. CDR3 nucleotide sequence: TGTGCCAGCGGAGTTAACGGACAGCCCCAGCATTTT.

This clone was seen only a few times. The gene calls are TRBV3-1 (or the pseudogene TRBV3-2) and TRBJ1-3, with D maybe TRBD1 (5 bases). The V gene's germline CDR1 is LGHDT and CDR2 YNNKEL (reference sequence). This CDR3 spans 14 amino acids. V was clipped by 1 base and J by 1 base, with 5 bases between them. The CDR3 region is CASSQGQSGNTIYF. The CDR3 nucleotides are TGTGCCAGCAGCCAAGGACAGTCTGGAAACACCATATATTTT.

This CDR3 is CASSYQGAGEQYF. DNA for the CDR3: TGTGCCAGCAGTTACCAGGGGGCTGGCGAGCAGTACTTC. The chain recombines TRBV6-5 with TRBJ2-7, with 8 nucleotides matching TRBD1. Germline V lookup: CDR1 MNHEY, CDR2 SVGAGI. V shed 2 bases and J 6 bases; nucleotides not matched to a gene: 3. The CDR3 spans 13 residues.

The chain links TRBV21-1 to TRBJ1-2. TRBV21-1 has pseudogene status. This CDR3 is 15 amino acids long. The CDR3 reads CASSNLTGANYGYTF. CDR3 bases: TGTGCCAGCAGCAACCTGACGGGTGCTAACTATGGCTACACCTTC.

The chain uses TRBV5-4 and TRBJ1-1, with 7 nucleotides matching TRBD1. Germline assignment: CDR1 SGHNT and CDR2 YYREEE (reference sequence). With 0 bases clipped from V and 6 bases from J, the junction kept 5 bases outside the gene matches. The CDR3 covers 14 residues. The CDR3 sequence: CASSLAQGISEAFF. CDR3 sequence (DNA): TGTGCCAGCAGCTTGGCACAGGGGATTTCTGAAGCTTTCTTT.

J is TRBJ1-2 and V is TRBV2; the D gene is possibly TRBD1 (6 bases). The CDR3 contains 14 residues. The germline CDR1 and CDR2 sequences are SNHLY and FYNNEI. The V end was cut by 4 bases, the J end by 2 bases, with 11 bases between. The CDR3 spells CASSASGGNYGYTF. The CDR3 region has the DNA TGTGCCAGCAGTGCATCGGGGGGCAACTATGGCTACACCTTC.

The rearrangement links TRBV7-2 to TRBJ2-7; 9 bases agree with TRBD2. The CDR3 extends over 15 amino acids. From germline, CDR1 is SGHTA and CDR2 FQGNSA. Losses at the gene ends were 5 bases for V and 3 bases for J; bases not matched to a gene: 8. The CDR3 DNA reads as TGTGCCAGCAGCCCCGGGACTAGCTCTCACTACGAGCAGTACTTC. It specifies CASSPGTSSHYEQYF.

This clone was seen more than once but under ten times. J is TRBJ2-2 and V is TRBV6-5, with 7 bases matching TRBD1. The CDR3 covers 14 residues. Germline loops: CDR1 MNHEY, CDR2 SVGAGI. With 5 bases clipped from V and 7 bases from J, the junction kept 7 bases outside the gene matches. The CDR3 nucleotides are TGTGCCAGCAGTACTACAGGGGCCAACGGGGAGCTGTTTTTT. It encodes CASSTTGANGELFF.

This clone was seen a single time. This chain uses TRBV14 with TRBJ2-7; D is uncertain. The germline V gene has CDR1 SGHDN and CDR2 FVKESK. V lost 4 bases and J lost 3, with 7 bases in between. The CDR3 extends over 12 amino acids. CDR3 in amino acids: CASSRTVYEQYF. CDR3 nucleotides: TGTGCCAGCAGCCGTACAGTCTACGAGCAGTACTTC. Complete variable domain (other parts from reference TRBV14 and TRBJ2-7): EAGVTQFPSHSVIEKGQTVTLRCDPISGHDNLYWYRRVMGKEIKFLLHFVKESKQDESGMPNNRFLAERTGGTYSTLKVQPAELEDSGVYFCASSRTVYEQYFGPGTRLTVT.

The chain has TRBV19 and TRBJ2-1; the match to TRBD2 covers 8 bases. In germline, CDR1 is LNHDA, CDR2 SQIVND (reference sequence). The CDR3 is 18 amino acids. J gave up 0 bases and V 4 bases, and 11 bases lay outside the gene matches. CDR3 bases: TGTGCCAGTAGTAGCCTAAGAGCGGGGGAGAGCTCCTACAATGAGCAGTTCTTC. This gives the protein CASSSLRAGESSYNEQFF.

This chain connects TRBV2 to TRBJ1-4, with 7 bases matching TRBD1. The V segment lost 6 bases and the J segment 3 bases; nucleotides outside the gene matches: 7. Germline assignment: CDR1 SNHLY and CDR2 FYNNEI. The CDR3 spans 15 residues. Here the CDR3 DNA reads TGTGCCAGCAGGCAAGGACAGGCGGCTAATGAAAAACTGTTTTTT. Amino acids: CASRQGQAANEKLFF.

The chain links TRBV3-1 (or the pseudogene TRBV3-2) to TRBJ2-3; possibly TRBD1 for D (5 bases). The CDR3 contains 13 residues. V lost 0 bases, J lost 10 bases, and 11 bases lay in between. The germline V gene encodes CDR1 LGHDT and CDR2 YNNKEL (reference sequence). The CDR3, as DNA: TGTGCCAGCAGCCAAGATGGGGCTCTCCCGCAGTATTTT. Translation gives CASSQDGALPQYF.

The genes are TRBV7-2 and TRBJ1-2; D might be TRBD1 (5 bases). V was cut by 5 bases and J by 8 bases, with 15 bases left in between. The CDR3 consists of 13 residues. Looked up from germline, CDR1 is SGHTA and CDR2 is FQGNSA. The CDR3 bases are TGTGCCAGCAGCGTGGGCCAGGGTGAAGGCTACACCTTC. Its translation: CASSVGQGEGYTF. The full variable domain, in which reference TRBV7-2 and TRBJ1-2 provide the parts outside the CDR3, is GAGVSQSPSNKVTEKGKDVELRCDPISGHTALYWYRQSLGQGLEFLIYFQGNSAPDKSGLPSDRFSAERTGGSVSTLTIQRTQQEDSAVYLCASSVGQGEGYTFGSGTRLTVV.

This clone has only one observation. This rearrangement joins TRBV19 to TRBJ1-1, with 8 bases identical to TRBD1. Unmatched junction bases numbered 3, after V lost 5 bases and J lost 4 bases. The CDR3 sequence is 13 residues long. Germline CDR1 LNHDA, CDR2 SQIVND (reference sequence). The CDR3 sequence is CASSFTGGTEAFF. The CDR3, as DNA: TGTGCCAGTAGTTTCACAGGGGGCACTGAAGCTTTCTTT.

This clone has a handful of counts. The chain is built from TRBV10-1 and TRBJ2-7; 10 bases are a match to TRBD2. Germline CDR1 reads WNHNN; CDR2 reads SYGVQD (reference sequence). With V trimmed by 4 bases and J by 1 base, 4 bases remained unmatched. The CDR3 consists of 15 residues. CDR3 sequence: CASSGRTSGSYEQYF. DNA of the CDR3: TGCGCCAGCAGTGGGCGGACTAGCGGTTCCTACGAGCAGTACTTC.

V usage is TRBV29-1 and J usage is TRBJ2-3; D is ambiguous. The V gene lost 4 bases and the J gene lost 2 bases, with 4 bases spanning the gap. CDR1 is SQVTM and CDR2 is ANQGSEA in the germline V gene. This CDR3 region has 11 residues. CDR3 nucleotides: TGCAGCGTTGGGCTCACAGATACGCAGTATTTT. Translation gives CSVGLTDTQYF.

This chain uses TRBV27 with TRBJ1-2; 7 bases line up with TRBD1. The CDR3 is 14 residues long. Germline assignment: CDR1 MNHEY and CDR2 SMNVEV (reference sequence). V trimming: 5 bases; J trimming: 2 bases; junction bases outside the gene matches: 5. In nucleotides, the CDR3 is TGTGCCAGCAGTCCAAGGGACAGAAACTATGGCTACACCTTC. Encoded protein: CASSPRDRNYGYTF.

The CDR3 reads CASSVGIKTSGYNEQFF. CDR3 DNA: TGTGCCAGCAGCGTAGGGATAAAGACTAGCGGGTACAATGAGCAGTTCTTC. The chain uses TRBV9 and TRBJ2-1, with 10 bases lining up with TRBD2. Germline V gene sequence: CDR1 SGDLS, CDR2 YYNGEE. Germline trimming cut 0 bases from V and 4 bases from J; bases unmatched to any gene: 7. This CDR3 is 17 amino acids long.

The chain carries TRBV5-1 and TRBJ1-6, with D tentatively TRBD1 (5 bases). Germline CDR1 and CDR2: SGHRS and YFSETQ. Trimming took 0 bases from V and 10 from J, leaving 11 bases between them. The CDR3 is made up of 14 amino acids. CDR3 in amino acids: CASSLGQPGSPLHF. The DNA for the CDR3 is TGCGCCAGCAGCTTGGGACAGCCGGGCTCACCCCTCCACTTT.

The CDR3 DNA follows: TGTGCCAGCAGCTTGATCCAGGGGAATTATGGCTACACCTTC. Translating it yields CASSLIQGNYGYTF. The chain carries TRBV5-6 and TRBJ1-2, with D possibly TRBD1 on 6 matching bases. The germline V gene encodes CDR1 SGHDT and CDR2 YYEEEE. Trimming stripped 1 base from V and 5 bases from J, with 12 bases between. This CDR3 is built from 14 residues.

This chain joins TRBV2 and TRBJ2-2; no definite D call. Per germline, CDR1 SNHLY and CDR2 FYNNEI. V was shortened by 6 bases and J by 4 bases, with 12 bases between the two germline ends. The CDR3 sequence is 14 residues long. As DNA, the CDR3 is TGTGCCAGCAGAGTCGAGGATGGCACCGGGGAGCTGTTTTTT. Protein sequence: CASRVEDGTGELFF.